Below, one T cell receptor (beta chain) is given with its context. No cognate antigen has been identified for it. It has no much larger one-base neighbor in the sample; base qualities were not kept. CDR1 and CDR2, looked up from the germline V gene, are MDHEN and SYDVKM. The CDR3 contains 15 residues, cysteine and phenylalanine counted. Left in the record is the CDR3 DNA by itself, 45 bases read in frame from the first base. This record comes from a study of blood T cell repertoires in COVID-19 (dated by TCRdb to 2018 to 2020). Some background on the complete study: The collaborator samples originated in the United States, Italy and Spain and spanned the acute and convalescent phases of COVID-19. The prospective study material was composed of cDNA or gDNA derived from T cells, B-cell-depleted T cells, or PBMCs. The dataset comprised deeply sampled blood TCRbeta repertoires from subjects exposed to, actively infected with, or recovered from COVID-19. The repertoires were released in a freely available public database meant as a resource for research on the immune response to SARS-CoV-2. The samples were drawn from two sources: the first 160 participants of the ongoing ImmuneRACE study, and fewer than 1,500 subjects contributed by 6 global collaborators. Nearly every sample came with metadata listing a de-identified subject ID, COVID-19 status, age in years and sex. Where available, HLA class I and class II types were obtained from metadata supplied by the sample provider rather than from assay-based typing.

TCRbeta CDR3 regions were amplified from genomic DNA by means of the immunoSEQ Assay, a bias-controlled multiplex PCR. The authors' pipeline ran thus. Nucleated cell counts per sample were estimated from amplification of reference gene primers within the assay. To quantify the absolute abundance of each unique TCRbeta CDR3 rearrangement, sequence reads were collapsed and filtered. Productive Simpson clonality was computed per sample as the square root of Simpson's diversity index over productive rearrangements. TCRdb's version of the immuneACCESS table is confined to in-frame rearrangements and falls short of the full clone set. An unresolved V gene accounts for under half of the shortfall where checked; the remainder is of unknown origin. The V and J calls and clone size come from that table; D and trimming were worked out from the DNA. In all, the sample holds some 340,000 clones, and approximately 81% of those were seen once. In total, the top ten clones hold 3.5% to 4% of the sample.

The collaborating institutions used their own protocols to collect whole blood in K2EDTA tubes. Collaborator samples were shipped for TCRbeta analysis as frozen whole blood, isolated PBMCs, or DNA extracted from either sample type. Points the paper makes about the study in general: Clinical and demographic metadata were provided uncurated, with the amount varying by source and participant.

The receptor's source is a woman in her late teens or twenties with acute or convalescent COVID-19. The sequenced sample consisted of peripheral blood. The rearranged segments are TRBV28 and TRBJ1-2; TRBD1 agrees with 10 junctional bases. CDR3 protein: CALGDRGQHIYGYTF. The DNA is TGTGCTCTTGGGGACAGGGGCCAACACATCTATGGCTACACCTTC.